This TCR beta chain was sequenced for a study of metastatic and nonmetastatic thyroid tumors. Germline V lookup: CDR1 MNHEY, CDR2 SMNVEV (reference sequence). J was trimmed by 7 bases and V by 0 bases; bases with no gene match: 2. The CDR3 contains 14 residues. TCRdb recomputed clones from the PCR reads via MiXCR. The sample lists tens of thousands of clones, 20% to 25% occurring once. No patient received treatment before thyroid surgery. This clonotype originated in a female donor with papillary thyroid cancer or a benign thyroid nodule (not recorded which). Some clones in this sample may be carry-over from other donors' samples. This chain joins TRBV27 and TRBJ2-1; TRBD1 aligns across 8 bases. The specimen was blood. CDR3 residues: CASSLSRGQNEQFF. CDR3 nucleotide sequence: TGTGCCAGCAGTTTATCCAGGGGGCAAAATGAGCAGTTCTTC.